Following are 29 T cell receptor beta chains from one sample sequenced in a study of blood T cell repertoires in COVID-19. Sequencing used immunoSEQ multiplex PCR; TCRdb keeps in-frame clones, though not all of them. The repertoire holds a few hundred thousand clones, about 86% seen once, with around 3.6% in the top ten. The specimen was PBMCs or T cells enriched from blood (not recorded which). These receptors all stem from a man aged 45-65 years who had recovered from COVID-19.

This rearrangement joins TRBV18 to TRBJ1-5; no definite D call. Per the germline V gene, CDR1 is KGHSH and CDR2 is LQKENI. CDR3 length equals 14 residues. V was shortened by 1 base and J by 3 bases, with 7 bases between the two germline ends. This chain's CDR3 is CASSPLGSNQPQHF. The CDR3 nucleotides are TGTGCCAGCTCACCACTCGGGTCCAATCAGCCCCAGCATTTT.

This chain uses TRBV19 with TRBJ1-5, with TRBD1 matching over 7 bases. V was pared by 3 bases and J by 1 base, with 6 bases of the junction left unmatched. In germline, CDR1 is LNHDA, CDR2 SQIVND (reference sequence). The CDR3 loop spans 16 amino acids. The CDR3 DNA is TGTGCCAGTAGTATGAGGGGGCAGGCGAGCAATCAGCCCCAGCATTTT. As protein: CASSMRGQASNQPQHF.

CDR3 residues: CASSFSGRYTSTDTQYF. CDR3 bases: TGTGCCAGCAGTTTCTCCGGGAGATATACTAGCACAGATACGCAGTATTTT. J is TRBJ2-3 and V is TRBV27; tentatively, D is TRBD2 (6 bases). CDR3 length equals 17 residues. Germline values: CDR1 MNHEY, CDR2 SMNVEV (reference sequence). V was pared by 3 bases and J by 0 bases, with 16 bases between.

The gene calls are TRBV3-1 (or the pseudogene TRBV3-2) and TRBJ2-3; possible D gene TRBD2, 6 bases. The CDR3 has 17 amino acids. Trimming removed 1 base at V and 4 bases at J, with 18 bases between. CDR1 is LGHDT and CDR2 is YNNKEL in the germline V gene (reference sequence). CDR3 region: CASSQGPPVGGADTQYF. The CDR3 DNA is TGTGCCAGCAGCCAAGGGCCCCCAGTGGGGGGTGCAGATACGCAGTATTTT.

The chain uses TRBV28 and TRBJ1-6, with no clear D. The CDR3 covers 13 residues. V was cut by 7 bases and J by 11 bases, with 15 bases left in between. The germline V gene encodes CDR1 MDHEN and CDR2 SYDVKM. The CDR3 here is CASTSQRITPLHF. The CDR3 DNA is TGTGCCAGCACGAGCCAGAGGATAACACCCCTCCACTTT.

This clone was counted a single time. The CDR3 region is CASSLEGHDTDTQYF. DNA of the CDR3: TGCGCCAGCAGCTTGGAGGGACACGACACAGATACGCAGTATTTT. The chain is built from TRBV5-1 and TRBJ2-3, with a tentative D call TRBD1 (6 bases). This CDR3 contains 15 residues. Germline V lookup: CDR1 SGHRS, CDR2 YFSETQ. The V end was cut by 0 bases, the J end by 2 bases, with 10 bases between.

The rearrangement links TRBV5-5 to TRBJ1-3; possibly TRBD1 for D (6 bases). Trimming cost V 0 bases and J 3 bases, with 10 bases left between them. Per the germline V gene, CDR1 is SGHKS and CDR2 is YYEKEE (reference sequence). CDR3 length: 15 amino acids. The CDR3: CASSLGQASGNTIYF. DNA of the CDR3: TGTGCCAGCAGCTTGGGACAGGCAAGTGGAAACACCATATATTTT.

The CDR3 loop is CASSVVGQKSGEQFF. The DNA for the CDR3 is TGTGCCAGCAGCGTAGTGGGGCAGAAGTCAGGTGAGCAGTTCTTC. V and J are TRBV9 and TRBJ2-1; TRBD1 might be the D (5 bases). From germline, CDR1 is SGDLS and CDR2 YYNGEE. V was clipped by 0 bases and J by 9 bases, with 16 bases between them. This CDR3 comprises 15 residues.

The J gene is TRBJ2-7, the V gene TRBV4-1; 7 bases are a match to TRBD2. Trimming removed 4 bases from V and 3 bases from J; junction bases left unmatched: 12. This CDR3 contains 16 residues. Germline-derived CDR1 and CDR2 are MGHRA and YSYEKL. The CDR3 DNA follows: TGCGCCAGCAGCCTTCAACTTGGGGGAGGGGTCTACGAGCAGTACTTC. This encodes CASSLQLGGGVYEQYF.

The chain combines TRBV24-1 with TRBJ2-2; D is undetermined. Trimming took 4 bases from V and 7 from J, leaving 21 bases between them. There are 17 residues in the CDR3. Germline V gene sequence: CDR1 KGHDR, CDR2 SFDVKD. The CDR3 here is CATSDSDTPKSDGELFF. CDR3 nucleotides: TGTGCCACCAGTGACTCCGACACGCCTAAGTCCGACGGGGAGCTGTTTTTT.

This clone was observed once. The J gene is TRBJ1-1, the V gene TRBV10-1, with TRBD1 matching over 9 bases. The CDR3 sequence is 15 residues long. CDR1 and CDR2 (germline): WNHNN, SYGVQD (reference sequence). V gave up 6 bases and J gave up 1 base; unmatched junction bases: 6. The CDR3 loop is CASRRDRAGNTEAFF. The CDR3 coding sequence is TGCGCCAGCAGGAGGGACAGGGCTGGGAACACTGAAGCTTTCTTT.

The chain has TRBV6-5 and TRBJ2-7; 9 bases fit TRBD1. The V gene's germline CDR1 is MNHEY and CDR2 SVGAGI. The CDR3 length is 14 residues. With V trimmed by 8 bases and J by 4 bases, 9 bases remained unmatched. The CDR3 protein is CASVPTGGKYEQYF. The CDR3 DNA reads TGTGCCAGCGTACCAACAGGGGGCAAGTACGAGCAGTACTTC.

V usage is TRBV7-9 and J usage is TRBJ2-6; D is unclear. Germline lookup yields CDR1 SEHNR and CDR2 FQNEAQ (reference sequence). This CDR3 is built from 14 residues. The V end was cut by 5 bases, the J end by 0 bases, with 5 bases between. The CDR3: CASSRVSGANVLTF. The CDR3 DNA sequence: TGTGCCAGCAGCCGTGTCTCTGGGGCCAACGTCCTGACTTTC.

This chain joins TRBV5-6 and TRBJ1-5, with unresolved D. The CDR3 is 16 amino acids. The germline CDR1 and CDR2 sequences are SGHDT and YYEEEE. Trimming removed 1 base from V and 5 bases from J, with 16 bases in between. The CDR3 DNA is TGTGCCAGCAGCTTGAGACTGATGGATGGCTATCAGCCCCAGCATTTT. As protein: CASSLRLMDGYQPQHF.

The gene calls are TRBV7-3 and TRBJ2-3; perhaps TRBD2 as D (6 bases). V was cut by 4 bases and J by 2 bases, with 13 bases left in between. This CDR3 is built from 15 residues. Per the germline V gene, CDR1 is SGHTA and CDR2 is FQGTGA. The CDR3 bases are TGTGCCAGCAGCTCAACTAGCTCCTACACAGATACGCAGTATTTT. This sequence encodes CASSSTSSYTDTQYF.

The V gene is TRBV7-8, the J gene TRBJ1-4; D remains unclear. CDR1 and CDR2 (germline): SGHVS, FQNEAQ. Trimming cost V 5 bases and J 7 bases, with 14 bases left between them. The CDR3 is 14 amino acids. CDR3 protein: CASSRGRGFEKLFF. The CDR3 DNA reads as TGTGCCAGCAGCCGAGGGAGAGGCTTTGAAAAACTGTTTTTT. Looking up the rest from reference TRBV7-8 and TRBJ1-4 gives the full variable domain: GAGVSQSPRYKVAKRGQDVALRCDPISGHVSLFWYQQALGQGPEFLTYFQNEAQLDKSGLPSDRFFAERPEGSVSTLKIQRTQQEDSAVYLCASSRGRGFEKLFFGSGTQLSVL.

This chain uses TRBV5-5 with TRBJ1-1; maybe TRBD1 (6 bases). The V end was cut by 0 bases, the J end by 2 bases, with 14 bases between. The germline gives CDR1 SGHKS, CDR2 YYEKEE (reference sequence). The CDR3 totals 16 residues. DNA of the CDR3: TGTGCCAGCAGCTTGGCCGGCACAGGGATAAACACTGAAGCTTTCTTT. Its translation: CASSLAGTGINTEAFF.

The V and J genes are TRBV15 and TRBJ2-1, with 11 bases matching TRBD1. This CDR3 spans 20 amino acids. The ends lost 0 bases at V and 3 bases at J; junction bases unmatched: 13. CDR1 and CDR2 (germline): LNHNV, YYDKDF (reference sequence). The CDR3 reads CATSRDGDRSDRGRYNEQFF. The CDR3 nucleotides read TGTGCCACCAGCAGAGATGGGGACCGCTCGGACAGGGGGCGCTACAATGAGCAGTTCTTC.

The J gene is TRBJ2-2, the V gene TRBV2; D might be TRBD2 (6 bases). V was clipped by 2 bases and J by 1 base, with 8 bases between them. CDR1 is SNHLY, CDR2 FYNNEI, per germline. This CDR3 contains 15 residues. The CDR3 nucleotides read TGTGCCAGCAGTGAAATCGGGGGGAACACCGGGGAGCTGTTTTTT. This encodes CASSEIGGNTGELFF. Based on the CDR3 plus reference TRBV2 and TRBJ2-2, the full variable domain is EPEVTQTPSHQVTQMGQEVILRCVPISNHLYFYWYRQILGQKVEFLVSFYNNEISEKSEIFDDQFSVERPDGSNFTLKIRSTKLEDSAMYFCASSEIGGNTGELFFGEGSRLTVL.

In this sample, this clone turned up many times. This sequence joins TRBV14 and TRBJ2-3; D uncertain. The CDR3 runs 11 residues. CDR1 SGHDN and CDR2 FVKESK come from the germline V gene. V was trimmed by 5 bases and J by 2 bases, leaving 2 bases between them. The chain's CDR3 is CASSYTDTQYF. In DNA, the CDR3 is TGTGCCAGCAGCTACACAGATACGCAGTATTTT.

Only a few counts were recorded for this clone. The chain joins TRBV11-3 to TRBJ2-1; 7 nucleotides agree with TRBD2. Germline values: CDR1 SGHNT, CDR2 YENEEA. There are 13 residues in the CDR3. V shed 5 bases, J shed 4 bases, and the junction held 2 bases outside the gene matches. CDR3 sequence (DNA): TGTGCCAGCAGCCCAGCGGGGTACAATGAGCAGTTCTTC. Translating it yields CASSPAGYNEQFF.

V is TRBV29-1 and J is TRBJ1-1, with 10 bases aligning to TRBD1. The CDR3 spans 12 residues. The V and J ends lost 7 bases and 1 base, in that order; junction bases with no gene match: 0. Per the germline V gene, CDR1 is SQVTM and CDR2 is ANQGSEA. CDR3 loop: CSGDRGNTEAFF. Written as DNA, the CDR3 is TGCAGCGGGGACAGGGGGAACACTGAAGCTTTCTTT. The full variable domain, its missing parts supplied by reference TRBV29-1 and TRBJ1-1, is SAVISQKPSRDICQRGTSLTIQCQVDSQVTMMFWYRQQPGQSLTLIATANQGSEATYESGFVIDKFPISRPNLTFSTLTVSNMSPEDSSIYLCSGDRGNTEAFFGQGTRLTVV.

This rearrangement joins TRBV6-5 to TRBJ2-7; possibly TRBD2 for D (5 bases). V dropped 6 bases and J dropped 3 bases, with 15 bases sitting between them. There are 14 residues in the CDR3. From germline, CDR1 is MNHEY and CDR2 SVGAGI. Written as DNA, the CDR3 is TGTGCCAGCAGCCTCCGGGAATGGGACTACGAGCAGTACTTC. This encodes CASSLREWDYEQYF.

J is TRBJ2-3 and V is TRBV25-1; the D is unclear. This CDR3 is built from 13 residues. V gave up 0 bases and J gave up 3 bases, with 4 bases separating them. The germline gives CDR1 MGHDK, CDR2 SYGVNS. CDR3 region: CASSEYMTDTQYF. The CDR3 DNA reads TGTGCCAGCAGTGAATATATGACAGATACGCAGTATTTT.

Points on this clone: Distinct nucleotide sequences in the sample also encode this CDR3. The chain joins TRBV5-1 to TRBJ2-3, with D unresolved. This CDR3 has 12 residues. Looked up from germline, CDR1 is SGHRS and CDR2 is YFSETQ. Trimming removed 2 bases at V and 3 bases at J, with 4 bases between. CDR3 DNA sequence: TGCGCCAGCAGCTTCCTTACAGATACGCAGTATTTT. It translates to CASSFLTDTQYF.

The genes are TRBV3-1 (or the pseudogene TRBV3-2) and TRBJ2-1; 14 bases map to TRBD2. CDR1 LGHDT and CDR2 YNNKEL come from the germline V gene (reference sequence). The CDR3 extends over 16 amino acids. Trimming took 1 base from V and 6 from J; bases not matched to a gene: 2. The CDR3 nucleotides read TGTGCCAGCAGCCAAGTCGGGACTAGCGGGAGCAATGAGCAGTTCTTC. Amino acids: CASSQVGTSGSNEQFF.

CDR3 loop: CASSLEGGISYNEQFF. CDR3 in DNA: TGTGCCAGCAGCTTAGAGGGCGGGATCTCCTACAATGAGCAGTTCTTC. The rearrangement links TRBV11-3 to TRBJ2-1, with a tentative D call TRBD2 (6 bases). The germline V gene has CDR1 SGHNT and CDR2 YENEEA. Trimming took 0 bases from V and 0 from J, leaving 9 bases between them. This CDR3 spans 16 amino acids.

The chain recombines TRBV9 with TRBJ1-3; D is unclear. Germline CDR1 reads SGDLS; CDR2 reads YYNGEE. V dropped 4 bases and J dropped 4 bases, with 12 bases sitting between them. This CDR3 is 14 amino acids long. In nucleotides, the CDR3 is TGTGCCAGCAGCCCCCGCGAACAGGGAAACACCATATATTTT. Translation gives CASSPREQGNTIYF.

This clone was recorded only once. The chain uses TRBV7-3 and TRBJ1-2, with TRBD1 matching over 7 bases. V shed 4 bases, J shed 7 bases, and the junction held 6 bases outside the gene matches. Germline assignment: CDR1 SGHTA and CDR2 FQGTGA. The CDR3 consists of 13 residues. The CDR3 here is CASSSLGGFGYTF. CDR3 sequence (DNA): TGTGCCAGCAGCTCGCTAGGGGGCTTTGGCTACACCTTC.